Described below is a single TCR beta chain sequence and its context. Its antigen is not known. The CDR3 consists of 14 residues. CDR1 is SGHVS, CDR2 FQNEAQ, per germline. Trimming removed 7 bases from V and 4 bases from J; junction bases left unmatched: 9. The donors, nominally healthy at sampling, likely had unrecorded immune exposures. These data belong to a study of cytomegalovirus exposure and HLA in healthy donors. Regarding the study as a whole: Indistinguishable V segments, including TRBV6-2 and TRBV6-3, were excluded. Published work reported that the classifier diagnosed cytomegalovirus status with high specificity and sensitivity.

The PCR employed 60 Vbeta primers together with 13 Jbeta primers. Using immunoSEQ multiplex PCR, the repertoire was profiled, and TCRdb retains in-frame clones only, with some absent. The data contain about 120,000 clones, approximately 78% of them singletons. This sequence originates from a man aged 40-49 years in good health and CMV-seronegative. The sequenced sample consisted of PBMCs. The chain is built from TRBV7-8 and TRBJ2-5; 7 nucleotides match TRBD1. In DNA form, the CDR3 reads TGTGCCAGCAAAGGGGGCTTAAGCCTAGAGACCCAGTACTTC. Protein product: CASKGGLSLETQYF.